The 13 T cell receptor beta chains reported below all come from one sample, sequenced in a study of beta chain features in type 1 diabetes. Expressed TCRB transcripts were sequenced because the isolated RNA had all been reverse transcribed beforehand. The assay was immunoSEQ multiplex PCR, and TCRdb's table has in-frame clones only and misses some. The table shows approximately 160,000 clones, with 7.5% to 9.5% occurring only once. Sequenced material: central memory CD4+ T cells from blood. The receptors originated from a woman under 30 in good health.

This chain joins TRBV5-1 and TRBJ1-1; D may be TRBD1 (5 bases). This CDR3 is 15 amino acids long. Trimming left V 0 bases short and J 4 bases short, with 13 bases between. Germline V lookup: CDR1 SGHRS, CDR2 YFSETQ. This CDR3 reads CASSLAQTGGTEAFF. The DNA for the CDR3 is TGCGCCAGCAGCTTGGCCCAAACGGGGGGCACTGAAGCTTTCTTT.

This chain uses TRBV2 with TRBJ1-1; D unclear. The germline V gene encodes CDR1 SNHLY and CDR2 FYNNEI. The V end was cut by 2 bases, the J end by 5 bases, with 9 bases between. The CDR3 contains 13 residues. The CDR3 protein is CASSERGRTEAFF. As DNA, the CDR3 is TGTGCCAGCAGTGAACGGGGAAGGACTGAAGCTTTCTTT.

This clone was observed a handful of times. The DNA for the CDR3 is TGCGCCAGCAGCCAAGTAGATCTCTTGGCCTACAATGAGCAGTTCTTC. Translation gives CASSQVDLLAYNEQFF. The chain recombines TRBV4-1 with TRBJ2-1; the D is unclear. The CDR3 is made up of 16 amino acids. The V and J ends lost 1 base and 2 bases respectively, with 12 bases between them. Germline CDR1 and CDR2: MGHRA and YSYEKL.

This clone was detected only a few times. Mismatch with germline at one junction end may stem from a read error. The chain links TRBV4-1 to TRBJ2-7, with D possibly being TRBD1 (6 bases). The CDR3 runs to 15 residues. CDR1 and CDR2 (germline): MGHRA, YSYEKL. CDR3 sequence reads: CASRQVQGLSYEQYF. In nucleotides, the CDR3 is TGCGCCAGCAGACAAGTACAGGGTCTCTCCTACGAGCAGTACTTC.

This clone has only a few counts. This chain joins TRBV10-3 and TRBJ2-2; TRBD2 might be the D (7 bases). Trimming took 3 bases from V and 0 from J, leaving 14 bases between them. The CDR3 is 17 residues long. The germline CDR1 and CDR2 sequences are ENHRY and SYGVKD. CDR3 nucleotides: TGTGCCATCAGTGATGGGGGAGGGGGGGCGAACACCGGGGAGCTGTTTTTT. This gives the protein CAISDGGGGANTGELFF.

This clone appeared a few times. The chain combines TRBV10-2 with TRBJ2-7; TRBD2 matches 10 bases. Germline loops: CDR1 WSHSY, CDR2 SAAADI. Trimming cost V 3 bases and J 4 bases; bases outside gene matches: 6. This CDR3 has 15 residues. Here the CDR3 DNA reads TGCGCCAGCAGTGATCCTAGCGGGAGTCGGTACGAGCAGTACTTC. This gives the protein CASSDPSGSRYEQYF.

This clone was observed a few times. This chain connects TRBV11-3 to TRBJ2-1, with TRBD2 matching 8 bases. This CDR3 spans 17 amino acids. With 1 base clipped from V and 8 bases from J, the junction kept 13 bases outside the gene matches. Germline CDR1 is SGHNT and CDR2 is YENEEA. CDR3 region: CASSLGAAGVTYDEQFF. In DNA form, the CDR3 reads TGTGCCAGCAGCTTAGGAGCAGCGGGAGTTACGTATGATGAGCAGTTCTTC.

This clone was counted a few times. The V gene is TRBV9, the J gene TRBJ1-2; D possibly corresponds to TRBD1 (6 bases). From germline, CDR1 is SGDLS and CDR2 YYNGEE. The CDR3 sequence is 12 residues long. V lost 7 bases to trimming and J lost 8 bases, with 15 bases between them. The CDR3 coding sequence is TGTGCCAGCTCTCCTCCTGGGGGCGGCTACACCTTC. Translated, it gives CASSPPGGGYTF. Full variable domain (remainder filled in from reference TRBV9 and TRBJ1-2): DSGVTQTPKHLITATGQRVTLRCSPRSGDLSVYWYQQSLDQGLQFLIQYYNGEERAKGNILERFSAQQFPDLHSELNLSSLELGDSALYFCASSPPGGGYTFGSGTRLTVV.

The genes are TRBV6-1 and TRBJ2-6; D is unclear. Trimming stripped 8 bases from V and 4 bases from J, with 6 bases between. The CDR3 has 12 residues. The germline V gene has CDR1 MNHNS and CDR2 SASEGT. The CDR3 DNA reads as TGTGCCAGCCTCTACGGGGCCAACGTCCTGACTTTC. As protein: CASLYGANVLTF.

V and J are TRBV7-2 and TRBJ2-3, with 7 bases identical to TRBD1. The CDR3 covers 15 residues. Germline V gives CDR1 SGHTA, CDR2 FQGNSA. V trimming: 5 bases; J trimming: 7 bases; junction bases outside the gene matches: 12. The CDR3 DNA reads as TGTGCCAGCAGCGGACAGGTAGGGGTGCAAAATACGCAGTATTTT. Translating it yields CASSGQVGVQNTQYF.

The chain couples TRBV7-3 to TRBJ2-1, with 12 nucleotides matching TRBD2. The germline V gene encodes CDR1 SGHTA and CDR2 FQGTGA. CDR3 length: 17 amino acids. The V segment lost 5 bases and the J segment 5 bases; nucleotides outside the gene matches: 10. The CDR3 region has the DNA TGTGCCAGCAGCCAATCTAGCGGGGGGGCCTGGGACAATGAGCAGTTCTTC. This sequence encodes CASSQSSGGAWDNEQFF.

The sample holds a few counts of this clone. The chain combines TRBV4-2 with TRBJ2-7; 7 nucleotides align to TRBD2. This CDR3 spans 15 amino acids. Per the germline V gene, CDR1 is LGHNA and CDR2 is YNFKEQ. The J segment lost 0 bases and the V segment lost 5 bases, leaving 7 bases of the junction unmatched. CDR3 region: CASSLELADSYEQYF. CDR3 sequence (DNA): TGTGCCAGCAGCTTGGAGCTAGCGGACTCCTACGAGCAGTACTTC.

This chain joins TRBV29-1 and TRBJ2-2; weak D call: TRBD1 (5 bases). The germline CDR1 and CDR2 sequences are SQVTM and ANQGSEA. This CDR3 is built from 14 residues. V was trimmed by 4 bases and J by 3 bases, leaving 12 bases between them. The CDR3 DNA reads TGCAGCGTTGGCGGCAGGGCCGACACCGGGGAGCTGTTTTTT. Translated, it gives CSVGGRADTGELFF.